This T cell receptor beta chain is from a study of post-analysis software for immune sequencing data. Looked up from germline, CDR1 is LGHNA and CDR2 is YNFKEQ. This CDR3 region has 16 residues. V was clipped by 0 bases and J by 1 base, with 13 bases between them. In this sample, this clonotype turned up a few times. What it binds is unknown. Unique-molecular-identifier-tagged TCR beta cDNA libraries were used. TCRdb redid the calling of the PCR reads with MiXCR, one entry per CDR3 protein. The sample yields 740,000 or so distinct CDR3 sequences, roughly 50% seen once. Whole-study results and caveats: Patients with multiple sclerosis recorded significantly lower normalized Chao1 diversity than controls, the study found. Elevated frequency relative to controls characterized 4 or 5 TRBV segments in patients, TRBV5-6, TRBV5-1 and TRBV20-1 among them.

The clonotype originates from a girl between 5 and 17 years old with multiple sclerosis. Sequencing was carried out using blood. V usage is TRBV4-2 and J usage is TRBJ2-7; D assignment may be TRBD1 or TRBD2 (6 bases each). This CDR3 is CASSQDEGGRSYEQYF. In DNA, the CDR3 is TGTGCCAGCAGCCAAGATGAGGGGGGACGATCCTACGAGCAGTACTTC.